Below, 9 T cell receptor beta chains from the same sample are listed, as sequenced in a study of T cell repertoires in cytomegalovirus infection. Via MiXCR, TCRdb re-called the reads, giving one row per CDR3 protein. This sample has fewer than 650,000 distinct CDR3 sequences, with under 45% found just once. Their antigens remain unidentified. Sequencing used cultured PBMCs, obtained from culture after CMV antigen stimulation. Every receptor here comes from a human donor in good health (CMV status not recorded). Some clones in this sample may be carry-over from other donors' samples.

The chain employs TRBV7-8 and TRBJ2-3, with 10 bases matching TRBD2. Germline V lookup: CDR1 SGHVS, CDR2 FQNEAQ. J gave up 1 base and V 0 bases, and 13 bases lay outside the gene matches. The CDR3 loop spans 20 amino acids. This chain's CDR3 is CASSLAEVQRGGLGTDTQYF. In DNA form, the CDR3 reads TGTGCCAGCAGCTTAGCGGAGGTCCAGCGGGGGGGCCTAGGCACAGATACGCAGTATTTT.

The J gene is TRBJ1-2, the V gene TRBV12-3 or TRBV12-4; D is unresolved. Trimming left V 2 bases short and J 8 bases short, with 15 bases between. This CDR3 has 14 residues. The CDR3 nucleotides are TGTGCCAGCAGTTTATGGACCGGATTTGAAGGCTACACCTTC. Its protein product is CASSLWTGFEGYTF.

V usage is TRBV7-8 and J usage is TRBJ1-5, with 8 bases lining up with TRBD1. J was trimmed by 5 bases and V by 5 bases; bases with no gene match: 8. The germline gives CDR1 SGHVS, CDR2 FQNEAQ. The length of the CDR3 is 15 residues. The chain's CDR3 is CASSPEAGGYQPQHF. As DNA, the CDR3 is TGTGCCAGCAGCCCGGAGGCAGGGGGCTATCAGCCCCAGCATTTT.

The gene calls are TRBV6-1 and TRBJ2-3; D is uncertain. V was trimmed by 6 bases and J by 4 bases, leaving 14 bases between them. Germline assignment: CDR1 MNHNS and CDR2 SASEGT. The CDR3 is 14 amino acids. The CDR3 region has the DNA TGTGCCAGCAGCGAATTCGTGGGTCCAGATACGCAGTATTTT. Its translation is CASSEFVGPDTQYF.

The chain recombines TRBV11-2 with TRBJ2-7; D is tentatively TRBD1 or TRBD2 (5 bases each). V lost 5 bases and J lost 7, with 9 bases in between. Germline V gene lookup returns CDR1 SGHAT and CDR2 FQNNGV. The CDR3 is 11 residues long. The CDR3: CASSMGVEQYF. The CDR3 region has the DNA TGTGCCAGCAGCATGGGGGTAGAGCAGTACTTC.

The chain has TRBV11-2 and TRBJ2-3, with 10 nucleotides matching TRBD1. V lost 8 bases, J lost 1 base, and 6 bases stayed unmatched. Per germline, CDR1 SGHAT and CDR2 FQNNGV. The CDR3 loop spans 15 amino acids. CDR3: CASAGTGDGTDTQYF. DNA of the CDR3: TGTGCCAGCGCCGGGACAGGGGATGGCACAGATACGCAGTATTTT.

V is TRBV6-2 or TRBV6-3 and J is TRBJ2-7, with 9 bases identical to TRBD1. Trimming at V came to 5 bases and at J to 3 bases, leaving 5 bases not matched to a gene. Per germline, CDR1 MNHEY and CDR2 SVGEGT. The CDR3 has 14 amino acids. As DNA, the CDR3 is TGTGCCAGCAGTAGGGGACAGGGTGACTACGAGCAGTACTTC. This gives the protein CASSRGQGDYEQYF.

The table lists this clonotype with a few counts. This chain joins TRBV7-2 and TRBJ2-4; D tentatively reads TRBD1 or TRBD2 (5 bases each). CDR1 and CDR2 (germline): SGHTA, FQGNSA. V lost 1 base and J 3 bases, leaving 10 bases between the germline ends. The CDR3 is 15 amino acids. Written as DNA, the CDR3 is TGTGCCAGCAGCTTAGGTTGGGACGGCAAAAACATTCAGTACTTC. Translated: CASSLGWDGKNIQYF.

This sequence joins TRBV7-6 and TRBJ1-6; D uncertain. The V gene's germline CDR1 is SGHVS and CDR2 FNYEAQ. The CDR3 has 13 amino acids. CDR3 nucleotides: TGTGGGCAGCAGCTTAGCTCTGATTCACCCCTCCACTTT. This sequence encodes CGQQLSSDSPLHF.